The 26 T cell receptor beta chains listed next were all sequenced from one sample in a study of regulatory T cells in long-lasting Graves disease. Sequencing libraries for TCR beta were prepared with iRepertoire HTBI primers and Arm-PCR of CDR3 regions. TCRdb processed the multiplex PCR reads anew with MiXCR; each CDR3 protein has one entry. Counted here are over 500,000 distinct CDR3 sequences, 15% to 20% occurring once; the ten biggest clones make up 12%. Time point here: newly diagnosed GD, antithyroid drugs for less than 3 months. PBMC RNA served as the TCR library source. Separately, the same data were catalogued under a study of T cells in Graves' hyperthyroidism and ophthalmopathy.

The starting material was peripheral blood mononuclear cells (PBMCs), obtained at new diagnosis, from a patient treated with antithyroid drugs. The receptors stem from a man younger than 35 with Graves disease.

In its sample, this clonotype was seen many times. CDR3 sequence reads: CASRRIPGTEAFF. CDR3 nucleotides: TGTGCCAGCAGGCGGATACCGGGCACTGAAGCTTTCTTT. V gene TRBV2 combines with J gene TRBJ1-1; no definite D call. The CDR3 length is 13 residues. Germline values: CDR1 SNHLY, CDR2 FYNNEI. V dropped 6 bases and J dropped 4 bases, with 12 bases sitting between them. Variable domain in full (rest from reference TRBV2 and TRBJ1-1): EPEVTQTPSHQVTQMGQEVILRCVPISNHLYFYWYRQILGQKVEFLVSFYNNEISEKSEIFDDQFSVERPDGSNFTLKIRSTKLEDSAMYFCASRRIPGTEAFFGQGTRLTVV.

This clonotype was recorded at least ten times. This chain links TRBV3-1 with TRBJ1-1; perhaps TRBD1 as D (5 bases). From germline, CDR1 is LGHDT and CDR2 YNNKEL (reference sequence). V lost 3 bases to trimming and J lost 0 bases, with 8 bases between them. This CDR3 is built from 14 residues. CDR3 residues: CASSQTVMNTEAFF. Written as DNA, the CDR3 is TGTGCCAGCAGCCAGACAGTTATGAACACTGAAGCTTTCTTT.

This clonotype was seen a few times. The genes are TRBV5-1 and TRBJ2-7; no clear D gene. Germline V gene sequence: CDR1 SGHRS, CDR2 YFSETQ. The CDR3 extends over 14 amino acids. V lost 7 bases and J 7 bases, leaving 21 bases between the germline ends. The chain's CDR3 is CASRKTEPFGEQYF. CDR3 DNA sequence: TGCGCCAGCCGGAAAACGGAGCCGTTTGGAGAGCAGTACTTC. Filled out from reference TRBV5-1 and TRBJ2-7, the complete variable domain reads KAGVTQTPRYLIKTRGQQVTLSCSPISGHRSVSWYQQTPGQGLQFLFEYFSETQRNKGNFPGRFSGRQFSNSRSEMNVSTLELGDSALYLCASRKTEPFGEQYFGPGTRLTVT.

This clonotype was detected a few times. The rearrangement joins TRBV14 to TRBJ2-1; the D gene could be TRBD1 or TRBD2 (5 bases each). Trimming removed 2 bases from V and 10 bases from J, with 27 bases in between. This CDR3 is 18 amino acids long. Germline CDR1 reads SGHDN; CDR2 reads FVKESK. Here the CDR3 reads CASSQRSYSGRQGEEQFF. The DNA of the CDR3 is TGTGCCAGCAGCCAACGCTCCTATTCGGGCCGTCAAGGGGAGGAGCAGTTCTTC.

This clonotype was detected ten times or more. CDR3 residues: CATNTDTEAFF. Written as DNA, the CDR3 is TGTGCCACCAACACGGACACTGAAGCTTTCTTT. The chain links TRBV6-2 or TRBV6-3 to TRBJ1-1; D not certain. The CDR3 loop spans 11 amino acids. Germline lookup yields CDR1 MNHEY and CDR2 SVGEGT. Trimming took off 10 bases at V and 3 bases at J, with 9 bases between the two ends.

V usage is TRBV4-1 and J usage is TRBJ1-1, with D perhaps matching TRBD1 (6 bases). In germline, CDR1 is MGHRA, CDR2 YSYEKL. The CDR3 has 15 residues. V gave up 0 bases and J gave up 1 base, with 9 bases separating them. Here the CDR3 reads CASSQDWGPNTEAFF. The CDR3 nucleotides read TGCGCCAGCAGCCAAGATTGGGGGCCGAACACTGAAGCTTTCTTT.

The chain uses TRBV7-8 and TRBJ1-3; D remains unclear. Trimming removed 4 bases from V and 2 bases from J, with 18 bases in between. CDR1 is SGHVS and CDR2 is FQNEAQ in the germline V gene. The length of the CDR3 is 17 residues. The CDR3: CASSSPPFLTPGNTIYF. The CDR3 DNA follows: TGTGCCAGCAGCTCACCTCCCTTCTTAACCCCTGGAAACACCATATATTTT.

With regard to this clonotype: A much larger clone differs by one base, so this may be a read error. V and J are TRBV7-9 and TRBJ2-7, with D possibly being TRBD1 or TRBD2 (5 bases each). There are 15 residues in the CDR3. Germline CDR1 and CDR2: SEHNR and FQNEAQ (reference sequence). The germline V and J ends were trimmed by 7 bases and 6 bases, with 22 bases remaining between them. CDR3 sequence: CASTSDMGNEGEQYF. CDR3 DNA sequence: TGTGCCAGCACCTCGGACATGGGGAACGAGGGCGAGCAGTACTTC.

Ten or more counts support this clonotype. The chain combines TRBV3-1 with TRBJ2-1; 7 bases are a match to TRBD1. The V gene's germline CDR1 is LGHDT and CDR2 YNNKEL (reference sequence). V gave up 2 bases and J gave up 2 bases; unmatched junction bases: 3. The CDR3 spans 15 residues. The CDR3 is CASSQLQGTYNEQFF. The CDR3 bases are TGTGCCAGCAGCCAATTACAGGGGACCTACAATGAGCAGTTCTTC.

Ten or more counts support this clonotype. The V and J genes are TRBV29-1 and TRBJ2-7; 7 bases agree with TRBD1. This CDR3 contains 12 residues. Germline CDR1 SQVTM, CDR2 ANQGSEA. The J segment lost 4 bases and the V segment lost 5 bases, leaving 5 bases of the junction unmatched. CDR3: CSVRGQVYEQYF. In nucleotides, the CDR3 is TGCAGCGTTCGTGGACAGGTTTACGAGCAGTACTTC.

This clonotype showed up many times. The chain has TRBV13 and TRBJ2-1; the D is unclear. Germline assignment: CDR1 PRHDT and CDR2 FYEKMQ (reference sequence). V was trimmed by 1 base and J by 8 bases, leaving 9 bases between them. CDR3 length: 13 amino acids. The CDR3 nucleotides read TGTGCCAGCAGCTTAGTACGGATTCATGAGCAGTTCTTC. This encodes CASSLVRIHEQFF.

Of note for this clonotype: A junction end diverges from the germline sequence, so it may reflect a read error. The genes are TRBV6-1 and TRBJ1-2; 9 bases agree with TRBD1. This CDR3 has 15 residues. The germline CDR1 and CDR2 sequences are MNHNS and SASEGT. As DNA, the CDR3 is TGTGCCAGCAGTCATGCCGGGACAGGGCTTCGAGGCTACGCCTTC. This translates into CASSHAGTGLRGYAF.

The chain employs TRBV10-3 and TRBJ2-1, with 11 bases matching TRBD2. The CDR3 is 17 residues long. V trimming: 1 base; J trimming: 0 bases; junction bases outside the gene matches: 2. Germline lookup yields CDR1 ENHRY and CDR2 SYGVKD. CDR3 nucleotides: TGTGCCATCAGTGAGTTTACTAGCGGGAGCTCCTACAATGAGCAGTTCTTC. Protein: CAISEFTSGSSYNEQFF.

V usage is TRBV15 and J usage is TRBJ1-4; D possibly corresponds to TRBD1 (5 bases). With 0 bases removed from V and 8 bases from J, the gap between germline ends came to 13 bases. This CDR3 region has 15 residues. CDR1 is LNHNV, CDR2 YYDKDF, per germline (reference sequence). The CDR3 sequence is CATSRDGGVWEKLFF. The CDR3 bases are TGTGCCACCAGCAGAGATGGAGGGGTTTGGGAAAAACTGTTTTTT. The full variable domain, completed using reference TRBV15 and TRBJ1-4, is DAMVIQNPRYQVTQFGKPVTLSCSQTLNHNVMYWYQQKSSQAPKLLFHYYDKDFNNEADTPDNFQSRRPNTSFCFLDIRSPGLGDTAMYLCATSRDGGVWEKLFFGSGTQLSVL.

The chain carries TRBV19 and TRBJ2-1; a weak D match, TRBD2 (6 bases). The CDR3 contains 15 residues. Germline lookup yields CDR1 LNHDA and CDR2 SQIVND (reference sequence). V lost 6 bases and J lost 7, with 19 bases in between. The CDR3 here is CASSPLGLLFNEQFF. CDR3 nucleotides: TGTGCCAGTAGCCCCTTGGGACTCCTCTTTAATGAGCAGTTCTTC.

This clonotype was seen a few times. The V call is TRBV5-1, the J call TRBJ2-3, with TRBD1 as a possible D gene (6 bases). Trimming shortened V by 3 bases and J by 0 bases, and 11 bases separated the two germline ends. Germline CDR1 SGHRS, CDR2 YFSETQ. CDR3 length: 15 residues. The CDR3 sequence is CASSSDRYSTDTQYF. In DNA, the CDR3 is TGCGCCAGCAGCTCTGACAGGTACAGCACAGATACGCAGTATTTT.

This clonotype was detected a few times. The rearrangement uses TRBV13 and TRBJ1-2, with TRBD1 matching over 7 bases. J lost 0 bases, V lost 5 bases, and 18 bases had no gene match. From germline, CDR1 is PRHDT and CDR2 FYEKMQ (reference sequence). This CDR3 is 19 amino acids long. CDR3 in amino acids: CASSHGRVGQVVPNYGYTF. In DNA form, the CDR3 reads TGTGCCAGCAGCCACGGACGGGTCGGACAGGTTGTACCTAACTATGGCTACACCTTC.

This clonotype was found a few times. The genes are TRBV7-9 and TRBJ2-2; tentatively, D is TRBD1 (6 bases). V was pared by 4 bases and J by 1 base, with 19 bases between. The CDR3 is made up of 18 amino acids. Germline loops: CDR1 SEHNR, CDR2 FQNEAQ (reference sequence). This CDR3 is CASSSPSQGHLNTGELFF. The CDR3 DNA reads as TGTGCCAGCAGCTCCCCAAGTCAGGGGCATCTGAACACCGGGGAGCTGTTTTTT.

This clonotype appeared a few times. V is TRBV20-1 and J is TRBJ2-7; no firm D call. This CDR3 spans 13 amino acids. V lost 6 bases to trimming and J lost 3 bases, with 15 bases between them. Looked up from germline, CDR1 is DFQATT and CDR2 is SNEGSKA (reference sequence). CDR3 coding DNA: TGCAGTGCCAACCCCCCGCGTCACTACGAGCAGTACTTC. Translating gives CSANPPRHYEQYF.

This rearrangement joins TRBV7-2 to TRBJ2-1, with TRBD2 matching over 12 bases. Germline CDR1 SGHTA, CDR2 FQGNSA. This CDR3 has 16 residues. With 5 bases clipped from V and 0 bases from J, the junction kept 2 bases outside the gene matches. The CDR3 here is CASSKTSGSSYNEQFF. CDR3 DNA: TGTGCCAGCAGCAAGACTAGCGGGAGCTCCTACAATGAGCAGTTCTTC.

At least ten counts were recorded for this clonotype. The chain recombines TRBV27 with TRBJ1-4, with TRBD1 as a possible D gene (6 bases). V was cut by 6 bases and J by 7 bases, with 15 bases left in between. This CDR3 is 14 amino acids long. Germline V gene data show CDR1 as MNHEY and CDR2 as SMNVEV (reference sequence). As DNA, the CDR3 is TGTGCCAGCAGACATACAGGGTCGGGTGAAAAACTGTTTTTT. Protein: CASRHTGSGEKLFF.

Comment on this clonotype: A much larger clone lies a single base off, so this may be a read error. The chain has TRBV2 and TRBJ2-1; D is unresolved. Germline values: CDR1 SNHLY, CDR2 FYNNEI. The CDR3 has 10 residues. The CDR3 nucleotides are TGTGCCAGCAAGTCATCTGAGCAGCTCTTC. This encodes CASKSSEQLF.

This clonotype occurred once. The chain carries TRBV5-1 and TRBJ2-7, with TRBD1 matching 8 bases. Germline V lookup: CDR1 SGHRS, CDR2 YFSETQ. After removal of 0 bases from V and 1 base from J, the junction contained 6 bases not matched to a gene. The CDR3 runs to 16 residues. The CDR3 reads CASSLDGGQGSYEQYF. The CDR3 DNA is TGCGCCAGCAGCTTGGACGGAGGACAGGGATCCTACGAGCAGTACTTC.

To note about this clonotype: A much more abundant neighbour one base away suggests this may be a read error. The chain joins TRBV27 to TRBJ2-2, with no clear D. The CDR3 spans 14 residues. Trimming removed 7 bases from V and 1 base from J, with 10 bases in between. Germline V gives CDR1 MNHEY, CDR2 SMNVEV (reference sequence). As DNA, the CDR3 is TGTGCCAGCATTAGCAGGAAGAACACCGGGGAGCTGTTTTTT. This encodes CASISRKNTGELFF.

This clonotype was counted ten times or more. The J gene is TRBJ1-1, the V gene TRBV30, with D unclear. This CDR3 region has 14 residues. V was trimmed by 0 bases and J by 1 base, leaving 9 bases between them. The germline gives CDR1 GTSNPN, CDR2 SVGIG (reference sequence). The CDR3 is CAWSVVEGNTEAFF. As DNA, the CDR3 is TGTGCCTGGAGTGTAGTGGAGGGGAACACTGAAGCTTTCTTT.

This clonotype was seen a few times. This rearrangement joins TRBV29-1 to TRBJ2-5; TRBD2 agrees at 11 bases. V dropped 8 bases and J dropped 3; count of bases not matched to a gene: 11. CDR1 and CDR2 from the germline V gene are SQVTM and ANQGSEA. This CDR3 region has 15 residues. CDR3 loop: CSIGGTSGGKETQYF. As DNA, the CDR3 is TGCAGCATTGGGGGTACTAGCGGGGGTAAAGAGACCCAGTACTTC.